Below are 17 T cell receptor beta chains sequenced from a single sample in a study of blood T cells in healthy people across ages. A second PCR, run for about 7 to 11 cycles, used a sample-barcoded 5' primer plus a J-beta primer mix. TCRdb recomputed calls from the 5' RACE reads with MiXCR, one row per CDR3 protein. The data hold some 1.5 million distinct CDR3 sequences, with approximately 30% observed a single time. Material: blood. The source is a woman younger than 45 in good health.

The chain links TRBV5-1 to TRBJ1-4; D remains unclear. The CDR3 runs to 14 residues. The ends were cut back, 3 bases at V and 0 bases at J, with 6 bases in the middle. Germline-derived CDR1 and CDR2 are SGHRS and YFSETQ. CDR3 in amino acids: CASSWSATNEKLFF. The CDR3 nucleotides are TGCGCCAGCAGCTGGTCCGCAACTAATGAAAAACTGTTTTTT.

This chain joins TRBV5-8 and TRBJ2-3; 7 bases agree with TRBD1. Germline V gives CDR1 SGHTS, CDR2 YDEGEE. The CDR3 sequence is 15 residues long. Trimming took 4 bases from V and 2 from J; bases not matched to a gene: 7. CDR3 bases: TGTGCCAGCAGCGCCGAGACAGGGTACACAGATACGCAGTATTTT. Its translation: CASSAETGYTDTQYF.

This clonotype appeared many times. The V and J genes are TRBV29-1 and TRBJ1-5, with a weak D call TRBD1 (5 bases). The V gene's germline CDR1 is SQVTM and CDR2 ANQGSEA. The CDR3 is made up of 13 amino acids. The ends were cut back, 4 bases at V and 7 bases at J, with 14 bases in the middle. Here the CDR3 reads CSVVIGDGQPQHF. The CDR3 region has the DNA TGCAGCGTTGTGATCGGGGACGGCCAGCCCCAGCATTTT. The whole variable domain, remainder taken from reference TRBV29-1 and TRBJ1-5, is SAVISQKPSRDICQRGTSLTIQCQVDSQVTMMFWYRQQPGQSLTLIATANQGSEATYESGFVIDKFPISRPNLTFSTLTVSNMSPEDSSIYLCSVVIGDGQPQHFGDGTRLSIL.

This clonotype was recorded at least ten times. The chain uses TRBV29-1 and TRBJ1-2, with D possibly being TRBD1 (5 bases). Germline-derived CDR1 and CDR2 are SQVTM and ANQGSEA. The CDR3 is 14 amino acids. Trimming took off 1 base at V and 5 bases at J, with 14 bases between the two ends. The CDR3 DNA reads as TGCAGCGTTGAAGTCGCGGGGAGGGGTTATGGCTACACCTTC. This translates into CSVEVAGRGYGYTF.

In its sample, this clonotype was seen once. The genes are TRBV2 and TRBJ2-5, with D maybe TRBD1 (5 bases). There are 11 residues in the CDR3. Trimming stripped 6 bases from V and 10 bases from J, with 12 bases between. The germline V gene encodes CDR1 SNHLY and CDR2 FYNNEI. CDR3 nucleotide sequence: TGTGCCAGCAGCCCAGCCCAGGGCCAGTACTTC. As protein: CASSPAQGQYF. The entire variable domain, with the rest obtained from reference TRBV2 and TRBJ2-5, is as follows: EPEVTQTPSHQVTQMGQEVILRCVPISNHLYFYWYRQILGQKVEFLVSFYNNEISEKSEIFDDQFSVERPDGSNFTLKIRSTKLEDSAMYFCASSPAQGQYFGPGTRLLVL.

In the case of this clonotype: Relative to the germline gene, one junction end is altered; a read error may explain this. This chain joins TRBV12-3 or TRBV12-4 and TRBJ2-3; D remains unclear. This CDR3 spans 12 amino acids. The CDR3 DNA reads as TGTGCCAGCAGTTTACGGTCAGATGCGCAGTATTTT. This translates into CASSLRSDAQYF.

There are a few counts of this clonotype. The chain employs TRBV3-1 and TRBJ2-7, with 9 bases that match TRBD2. The CDR3 covers 16 residues. The J segment lost 3 bases and the V segment lost 5 bases, leaving 11 bases of the junction unmatched. Germline V gene data show CDR1 as LGHDT and CDR2 as YNNKEL (reference sequence). CDR3 sequence (DNA): TGTGCCAGCAGCGACGGGGAAGTAGCGGGGGACTACGAGCAGTACTTC. Its protein product is CASSDGEVAGDYEQYF.

This clonotype was seen more than once but under ten times. This sequence joins TRBV12-3 or TRBV12-4 and TRBJ2-1, with 10 nucleotides matching TRBD2. After removal of 6 bases from V and 5 bases from J, the junction contained 7 bases not matched to a gene. The CDR3 runs 15 residues. The CDR3 loop is CASRETSGFDNEQFF. CDR3 coding DNA: TGTGCCAGCAGAGAGACTAGCGGGTTCGACAATGAGCAGTTCTTC.

About this clonotype itself: One junction end disagrees with the germline gene, perhaps due to a read error. The chain combines TRBV6-5 with TRBJ1-2, with D unclear. The V gene's germline CDR1 is MNHEY and CDR2 SVGAGI. The CDR3 sequence is 13 residues long. The CDR3 DNA is TGTGCCAGCAGTTACGAGAGACTAGCTGGCTACATCTTC. It is translated as CASSYERLAGYIF.

This clonotype has a handful of counts. The DNA for the CDR3 is TGTGCCAGCAGCGAAGAGGGGATATCTGAAAAACTGTTTTTT. It codes for CASSEEGISEKLFF. The J gene is TRBJ1-4, the V gene TRBV9; D perhaps matches TRBD1 (5 bases). This CDR3 is 14 amino acids long. Germline CDR1 SGDLS, CDR2 YYNGEE. With 3 bases removed from V and 7 bases from J, the gap between germline ends came to 13 bases.

The table lists this clonotype with a few counts. The chain combines TRBV3-1 with TRBJ2-4; 12 bases align to TRBD2. Trimming at V came to 6 bases and at J to 0 bases, leaving 12 bases not matched to a gene. Germline V CDR1 and CDR2: LGHDT, YNNKEL (reference sequence). CDR3 size: 19 residues. CDR3 nucleotides: TGTGCCAGCAGTCAACTAGCGGGAGGAGGTGGTGTAGCCAAAAACATTCAGTACTTC. Residues: CASSQLAGGGGVAKNIQYF.

The chain is built from TRBV10-2 and TRBJ1-2, with 10 bases that match TRBD1. J was trimmed by 5 bases and V by 6 bases; bases with no gene match: 12. Germline CDR1 is WSHSY and CDR2 is SAAADI. There are 16 residues in the CDR3. As DNA, the CDR3 is TGCGCCAGCAGACAAGCGACAGGGGGCGCAGCTTATGGCTACACCTTC. It translates to CASRQATGGAAYGYTF.

The sample holds a few counts of this clonotype. The chain is built from TRBV9 and TRBJ1-2; tentative D call: TRBD1 (5 bases). Trimming left V 3 bases short and J 8 bases short, with 8 bases between. This CDR3 is 11 amino acids long. Germline V gene lookup returns CDR1 SGDLS and CDR2 YYNGEE. The CDR3 coding sequence is TGTGCCAGCAGCGGGGACGGCGGCTACACCTTC. Its translation: CASSGDGGYTF.

The chain carries TRBV20-1 and TRBJ2-1, with D perhaps TRBD1 or TRBD2 (5 bases each). The V end was cut by 5 bases, the J end by 9 bases, with 17 bases between. The germline CDR1 and CDR2 sequences are DFQATT and SNEGSKA (reference sequence). The CDR3 is 13 amino acids. CDR3 DNA: TGCAGTGCTCCGGGACCGACTGGCGCTGAGCAGTTCTTC. Its translation: CSAPGPTGAEQFF.

This clonotype was seen once. This may be a read error, as it is one base from a much larger clone. The gene calls are TRBV6-6 and TRBJ2-1; D possibly uses TRBD1 or TRBD2 (6 bases each). V was shortened by 2 bases and J by 13 bases, with 21 bases between the two germline ends. The CDR3 has 15 amino acids. The germline CDR1 and CDR2 sequences are MNHNY and SVGAGI (reference sequence). In DNA form, the CDR3 reads TGTGCCAGCAGTTACGGTCAAGGAAGGGGGGAGACCCAGTTCTTC. It translates to CASSYGQGRGETQFF.

Only a few counts were recorded for this clonotype. This chain uses TRBV4-2 with TRBJ2-1; unclear D gene. The CDR3 has 11 amino acids. Trimming shortened V by 0 bases and J by 13 bases, and 7 bases separated the two germline ends. CDR1 is LGHNA and CDR2 is YNFKEQ in the germline V gene. The CDR3 DNA follows: TGTGCCAGCAGCCAAGAAATGATCCAGTTCTTC. Translation: CASSQEMIQFF.

The V call is TRBV19, the J call TRBJ2-4; maybe TRBD1 (6 bases). The V gene lost 3 bases and the J gene lost 9 bases, with 15 bases spanning the gap. This CDR3 contains 14 residues. Germline CDR1 is LNHDA and CDR2 is SQIVND (reference sequence). The CDR3 spells CASSIPRDKGIQYF. Written as DNA, the CDR3 is TGTGCCAGTAGTATCCCCCGGGACAAGGGCATTCAGTACTTC.